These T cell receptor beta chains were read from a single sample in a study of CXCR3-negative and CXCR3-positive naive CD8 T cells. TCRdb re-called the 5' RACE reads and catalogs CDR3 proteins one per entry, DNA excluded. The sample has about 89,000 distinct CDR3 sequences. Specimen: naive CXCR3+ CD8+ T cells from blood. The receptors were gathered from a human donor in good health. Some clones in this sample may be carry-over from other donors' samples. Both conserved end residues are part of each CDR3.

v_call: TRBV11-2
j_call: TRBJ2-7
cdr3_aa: CASSLGSGGRRYEQYF

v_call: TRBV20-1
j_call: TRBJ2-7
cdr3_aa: CSADETKTYEQYF

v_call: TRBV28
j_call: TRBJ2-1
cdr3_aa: CAAGVGSTYNEQFF

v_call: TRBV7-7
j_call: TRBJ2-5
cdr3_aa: CASSLPSGGRETQYF

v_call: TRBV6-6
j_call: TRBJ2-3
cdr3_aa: CASSYSTLQGGSTDTQYF

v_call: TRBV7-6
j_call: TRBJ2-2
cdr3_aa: CASSYTTQGYRPGELFF

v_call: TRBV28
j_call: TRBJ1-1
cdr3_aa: CASSLTRDSMNTEAFF

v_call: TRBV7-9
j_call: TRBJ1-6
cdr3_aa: CASSPTGEHNSPLHF

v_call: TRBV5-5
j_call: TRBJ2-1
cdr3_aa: CASSRPGQGYNEQFF

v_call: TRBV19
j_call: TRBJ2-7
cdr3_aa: CASRPGTNYEQYF

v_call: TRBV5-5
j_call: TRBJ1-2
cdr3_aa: CASSPRTGDNYGYTF

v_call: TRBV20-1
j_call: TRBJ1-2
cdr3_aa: CSAVQLYGYTF

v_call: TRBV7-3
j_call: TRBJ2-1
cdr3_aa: CASSLIAGAKYNEQFF

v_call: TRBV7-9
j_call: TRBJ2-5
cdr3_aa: CASSFQGPQETQYF

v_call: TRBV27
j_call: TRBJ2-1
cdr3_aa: CASSLGSRQFF

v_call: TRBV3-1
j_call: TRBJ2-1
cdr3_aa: CASSRTKDNEQFF

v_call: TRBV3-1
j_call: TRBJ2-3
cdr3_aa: CASSQVRRTDTQYF

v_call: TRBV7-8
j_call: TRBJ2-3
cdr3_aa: CASSSGAAQGDTQYF

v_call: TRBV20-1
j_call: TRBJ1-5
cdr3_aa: CSARGRAEEPQHF

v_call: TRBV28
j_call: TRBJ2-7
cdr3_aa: CASSFGRGQYF

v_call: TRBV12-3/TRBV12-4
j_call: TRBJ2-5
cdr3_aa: CASSLYGVRASWPQYF

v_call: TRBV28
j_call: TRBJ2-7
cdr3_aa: CASSLENPYEQYF

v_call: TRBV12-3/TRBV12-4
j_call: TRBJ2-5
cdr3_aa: CASSFLGGRPRYQETQYF

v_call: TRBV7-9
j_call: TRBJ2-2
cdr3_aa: CASRVNYGDTGELFF

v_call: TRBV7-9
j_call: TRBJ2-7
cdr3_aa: CASSIQESPYEQYF

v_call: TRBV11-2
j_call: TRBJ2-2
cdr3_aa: CASSHTDRHDTGELFF

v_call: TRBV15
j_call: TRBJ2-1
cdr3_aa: CAAQQGNEQFF

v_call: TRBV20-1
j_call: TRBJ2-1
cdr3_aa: CSARDRGTASFESYNEQFF

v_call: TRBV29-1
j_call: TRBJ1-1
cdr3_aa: CSVDGTNTEAFF

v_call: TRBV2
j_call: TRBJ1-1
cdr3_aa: CASSGPGQRPAFF

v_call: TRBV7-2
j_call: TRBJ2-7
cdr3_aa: CASSLVAAWRYEQYF

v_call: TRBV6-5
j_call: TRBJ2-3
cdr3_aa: CASSYTGGATDTQYF

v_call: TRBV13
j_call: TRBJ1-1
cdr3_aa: CASTPGVGHTEAFF

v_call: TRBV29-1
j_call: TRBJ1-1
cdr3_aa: CSGLVENTEAFF

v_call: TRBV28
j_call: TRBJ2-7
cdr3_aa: CASSPPGQGADEQYF

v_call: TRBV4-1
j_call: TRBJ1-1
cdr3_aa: CASSFQASSNTEAFF

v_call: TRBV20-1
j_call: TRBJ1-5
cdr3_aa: CSAPLVGRENQPQHF

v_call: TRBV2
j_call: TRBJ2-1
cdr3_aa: CASSPRSGSSYNEQFF

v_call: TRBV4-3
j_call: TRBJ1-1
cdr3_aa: CASSRGGGPALNTEAFF

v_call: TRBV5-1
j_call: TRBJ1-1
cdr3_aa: CASSSGVSNTEAFF

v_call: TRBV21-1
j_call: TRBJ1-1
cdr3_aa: CASRKPAPSRGDTEAFF

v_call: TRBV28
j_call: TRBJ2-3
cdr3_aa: CASSSGRPDTQYF

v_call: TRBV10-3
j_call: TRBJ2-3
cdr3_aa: CAISGLWGTDTQYF

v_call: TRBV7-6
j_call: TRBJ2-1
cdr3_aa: CASSLGDYYGEQFF

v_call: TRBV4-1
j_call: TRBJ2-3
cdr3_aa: CASSPPGQGFRDTQYF

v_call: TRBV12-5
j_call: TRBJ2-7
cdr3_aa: CASGLTRGLAGVYEQYF

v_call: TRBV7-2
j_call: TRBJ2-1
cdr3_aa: CASSFFRALGNEQFF

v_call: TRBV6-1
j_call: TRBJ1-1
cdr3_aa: CASSETGVWLNTEAFF

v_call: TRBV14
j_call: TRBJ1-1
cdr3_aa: CASNPDREWTEAFF

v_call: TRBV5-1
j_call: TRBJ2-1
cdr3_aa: CASSFTADNEQFF

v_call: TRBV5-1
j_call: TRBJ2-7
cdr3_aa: CASSAGRDIEQYF

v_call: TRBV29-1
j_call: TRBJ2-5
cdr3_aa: CSVDGDFLGFGTQYF

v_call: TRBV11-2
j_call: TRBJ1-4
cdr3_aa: CASSLVVGGNEKLFF

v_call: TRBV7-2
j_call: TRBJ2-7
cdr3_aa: CASSPPSHEQYF

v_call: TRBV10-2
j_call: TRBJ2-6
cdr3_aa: CASSPGTEISGANVLTF